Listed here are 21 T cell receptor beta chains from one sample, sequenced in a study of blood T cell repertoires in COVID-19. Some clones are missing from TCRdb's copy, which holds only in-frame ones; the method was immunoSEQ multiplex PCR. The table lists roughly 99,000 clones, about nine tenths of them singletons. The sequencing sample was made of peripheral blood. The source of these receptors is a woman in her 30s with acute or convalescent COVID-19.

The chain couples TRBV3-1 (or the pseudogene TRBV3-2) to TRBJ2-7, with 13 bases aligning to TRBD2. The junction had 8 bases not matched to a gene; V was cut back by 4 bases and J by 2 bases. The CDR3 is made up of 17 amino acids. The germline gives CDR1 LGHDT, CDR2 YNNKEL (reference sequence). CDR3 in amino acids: CASSRAGLAGAAYEQYF. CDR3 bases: TGTGCCAGCAGCCGGGCCGGACTAGCGGGGGCTGCCTACGAGCAGTACTTC.

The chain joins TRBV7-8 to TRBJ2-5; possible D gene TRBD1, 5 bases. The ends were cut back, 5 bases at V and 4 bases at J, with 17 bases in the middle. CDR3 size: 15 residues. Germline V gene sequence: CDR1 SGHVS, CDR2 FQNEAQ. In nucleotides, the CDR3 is TGTGCCAGCAGCACAGGACAAGGAAGGGGAGAGACCCAGTACTTC. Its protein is CASSTGQGRGETQYF.

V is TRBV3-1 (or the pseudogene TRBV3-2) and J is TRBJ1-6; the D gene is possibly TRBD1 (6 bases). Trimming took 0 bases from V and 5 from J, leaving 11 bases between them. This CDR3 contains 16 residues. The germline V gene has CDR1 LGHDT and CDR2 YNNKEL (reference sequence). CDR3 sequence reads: CASSQDWYRDNSPLHF. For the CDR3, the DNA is TGTGCCAGCAGCCAAGATTGGTACAGGGATAATTCACCCCTCCACTTT.

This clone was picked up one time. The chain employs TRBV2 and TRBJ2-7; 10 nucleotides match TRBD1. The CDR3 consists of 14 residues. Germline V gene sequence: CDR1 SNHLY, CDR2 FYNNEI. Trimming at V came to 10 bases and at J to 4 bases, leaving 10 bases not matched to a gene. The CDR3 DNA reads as TGTGCCACGTACCCGGGACAGGGGAAGTACGAGCAGTACTTC. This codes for CATYPGQGKYEQYF.

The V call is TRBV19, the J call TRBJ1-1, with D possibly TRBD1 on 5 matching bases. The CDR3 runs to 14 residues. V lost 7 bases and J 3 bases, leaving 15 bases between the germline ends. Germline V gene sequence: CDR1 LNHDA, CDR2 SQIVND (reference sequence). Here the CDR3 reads CASNHGGGDTEAFF. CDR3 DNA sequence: TGTGCCAGTAACCACGGGGGAGGGGACACTGAAGCTTTCTTT.

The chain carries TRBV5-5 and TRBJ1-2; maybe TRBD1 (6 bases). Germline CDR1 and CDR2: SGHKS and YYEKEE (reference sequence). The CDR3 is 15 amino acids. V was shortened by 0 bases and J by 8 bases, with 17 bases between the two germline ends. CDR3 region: CASSLAVAQGRGYTF. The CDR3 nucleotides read TGTGCCAGCAGCTTGGCGGTCGCACAGGGCAGGGGCTACACCTTC.

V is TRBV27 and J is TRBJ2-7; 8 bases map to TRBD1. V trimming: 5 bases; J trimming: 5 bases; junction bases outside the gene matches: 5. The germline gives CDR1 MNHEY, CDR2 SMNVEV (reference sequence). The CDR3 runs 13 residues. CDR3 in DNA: TGTGCCAGCAGTCGGACAGGGTCGAACGAGCAGTACTTC. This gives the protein CASSRTGSNEQYF.

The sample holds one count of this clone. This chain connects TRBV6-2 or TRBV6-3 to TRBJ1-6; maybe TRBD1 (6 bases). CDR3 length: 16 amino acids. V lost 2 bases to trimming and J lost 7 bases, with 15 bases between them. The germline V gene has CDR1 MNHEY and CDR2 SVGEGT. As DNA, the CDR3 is TGTGCCAGCAGTTACCGCCTACAGACAGGAAATTCACCCCTCCACTTT. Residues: CASSYRLQTGNSPLHF.

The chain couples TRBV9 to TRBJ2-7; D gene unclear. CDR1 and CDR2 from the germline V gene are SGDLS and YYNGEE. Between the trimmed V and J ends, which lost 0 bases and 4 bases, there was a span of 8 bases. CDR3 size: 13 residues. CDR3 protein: CASSVDHTYEQYF. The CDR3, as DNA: TGTGCCAGCAGCGTAGACCATACTTACGAGCAGTACTTC.

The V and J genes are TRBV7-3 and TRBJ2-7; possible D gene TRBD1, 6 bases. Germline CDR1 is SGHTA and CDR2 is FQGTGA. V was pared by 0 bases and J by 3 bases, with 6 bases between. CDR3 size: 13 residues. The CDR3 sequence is CASSLTGGYEQYF. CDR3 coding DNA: TGTGCCAGCAGCTTAACAGGGGGCTACGAGCAGTACTTC.

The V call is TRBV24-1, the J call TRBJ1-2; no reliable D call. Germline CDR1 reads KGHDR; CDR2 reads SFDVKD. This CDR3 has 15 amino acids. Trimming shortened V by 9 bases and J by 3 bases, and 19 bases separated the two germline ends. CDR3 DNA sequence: TGTGCCACCTGGATCCGGGGTCCCACTCACTATGGCTACACCTTC. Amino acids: CATWIRGPTHYGYTF.

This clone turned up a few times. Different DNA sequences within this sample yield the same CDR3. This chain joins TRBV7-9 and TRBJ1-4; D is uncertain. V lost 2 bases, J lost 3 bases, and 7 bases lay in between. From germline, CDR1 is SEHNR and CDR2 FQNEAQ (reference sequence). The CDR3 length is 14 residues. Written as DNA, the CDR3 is TGTGCCAGCAGCTTATCGTCGGCTAATGAAAAACTGTTTTTT. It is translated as CASSLSSANEKLFF.

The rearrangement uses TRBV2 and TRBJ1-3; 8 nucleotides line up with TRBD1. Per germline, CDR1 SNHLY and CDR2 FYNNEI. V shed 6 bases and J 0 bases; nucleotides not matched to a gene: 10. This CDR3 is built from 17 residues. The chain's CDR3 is CASRDKTGANSGNTIYF. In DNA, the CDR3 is TGTGCCAGCAGGGACAAGACAGGGGCGAACTCTGGAAACACCATATATTTT.

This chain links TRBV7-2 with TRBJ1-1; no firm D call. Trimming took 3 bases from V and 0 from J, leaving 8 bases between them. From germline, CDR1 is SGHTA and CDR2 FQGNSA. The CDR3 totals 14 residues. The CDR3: CASSFRVVNTEAFF. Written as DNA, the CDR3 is TGTGCCAGCAGCTTCCGGGTGGTGAACACTGAAGCTTTCTTT.

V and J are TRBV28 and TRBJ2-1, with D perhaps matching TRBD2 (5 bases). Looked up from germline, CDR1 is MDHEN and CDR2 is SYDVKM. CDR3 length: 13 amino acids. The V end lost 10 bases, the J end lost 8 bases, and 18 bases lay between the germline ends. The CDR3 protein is CATGPGDLDEQFF. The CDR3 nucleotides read TGTGCCACCGGGCCCGGGGATTTGGATGAGCAGTTCTTC.

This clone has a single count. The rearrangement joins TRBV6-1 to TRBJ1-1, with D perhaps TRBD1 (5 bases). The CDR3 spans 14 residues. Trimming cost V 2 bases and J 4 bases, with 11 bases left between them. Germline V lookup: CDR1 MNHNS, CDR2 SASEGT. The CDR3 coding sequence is TGTGCCAGCAGTGAAAGCGGGGGAATCACTGAAGCTTTCTTT. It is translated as CASSESGGITEAFF.

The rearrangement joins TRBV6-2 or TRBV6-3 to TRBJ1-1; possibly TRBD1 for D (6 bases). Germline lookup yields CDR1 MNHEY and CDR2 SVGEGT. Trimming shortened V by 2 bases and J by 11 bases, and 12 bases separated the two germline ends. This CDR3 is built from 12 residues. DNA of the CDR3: TGTGCCAGCAGTTACACCCGGGACATTGCTTTCTTT. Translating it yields CASSYTRDIAFF.

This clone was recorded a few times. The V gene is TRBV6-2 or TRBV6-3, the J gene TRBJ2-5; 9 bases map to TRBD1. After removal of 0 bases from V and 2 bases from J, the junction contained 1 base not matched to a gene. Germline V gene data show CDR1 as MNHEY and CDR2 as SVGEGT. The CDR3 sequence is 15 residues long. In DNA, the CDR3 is TGTGCCAGCAGTTACTCGGGACAGGGTCAAGAGACCCAGTACTTC. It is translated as CASSYSGQGQETQYF.

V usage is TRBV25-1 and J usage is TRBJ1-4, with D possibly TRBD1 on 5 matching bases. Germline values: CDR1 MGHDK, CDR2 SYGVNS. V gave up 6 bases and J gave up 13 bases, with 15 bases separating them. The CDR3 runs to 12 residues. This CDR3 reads CASRSGRTRLFF. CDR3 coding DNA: TGTGCCAGCAGGTCCGGCCGGACAAGACTGTTTTTT.

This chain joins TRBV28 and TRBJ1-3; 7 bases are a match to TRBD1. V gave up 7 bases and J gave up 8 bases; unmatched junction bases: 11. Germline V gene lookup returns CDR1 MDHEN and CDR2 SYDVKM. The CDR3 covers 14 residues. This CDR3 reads CASNYGQGEYTIYF. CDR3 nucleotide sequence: TGTGCCAGCAACTATGGGCAGGGGGAGTACACCATATATTTT.

The CDR3 protein is CASSVHRMNTEAFF. CDR3 in DNA: TGTGCCAGCAGCGTACACAGGATGAACACTGAAGCTTTCTTT. The chain uses TRBV5-4 and TRBJ1-1, with D perhaps TRBD1 (5 bases). V was clipped by 4 bases and J by 0 bases, with 10 bases between them. This CDR3 region has 14 residues. The germline V gene encodes CDR1 SGHNT and CDR2 YYREEE (reference sequence).